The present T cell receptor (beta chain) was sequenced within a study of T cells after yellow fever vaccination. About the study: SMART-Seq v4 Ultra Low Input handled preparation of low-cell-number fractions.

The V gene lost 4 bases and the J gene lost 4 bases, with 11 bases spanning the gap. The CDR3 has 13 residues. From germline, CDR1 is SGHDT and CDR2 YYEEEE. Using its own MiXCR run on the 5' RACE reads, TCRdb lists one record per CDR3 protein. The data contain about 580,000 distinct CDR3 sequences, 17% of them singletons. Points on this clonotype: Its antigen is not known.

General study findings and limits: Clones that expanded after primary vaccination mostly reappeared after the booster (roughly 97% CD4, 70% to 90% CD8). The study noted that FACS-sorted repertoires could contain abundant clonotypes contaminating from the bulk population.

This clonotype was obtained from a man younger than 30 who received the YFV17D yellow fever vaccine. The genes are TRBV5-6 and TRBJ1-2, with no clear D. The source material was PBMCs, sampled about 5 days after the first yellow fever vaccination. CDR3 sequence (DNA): TGTGCCAGCAGCCCGGGGAAAATCTATGGCTACACCTTC. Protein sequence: CASSPGKIYGYTF.